This T cell receptor (beta chain) was profiled in a study of beta chain features in type 1 diabetes. The entirety of the isolated RNA underwent reverse transcription, so expressed TCRB transcripts were sequenced. Only in-frame clones appear in the TCRdb table, and some are missing; sequencing was by immunoSEQ multiplex PCR. This sample has 240,000 or so clones; 27% occur once, and the top ten carry about 3.9%. Trimming cost V 0 bases and J 5 bases; bases outside gene matches: 8. From germline, CDR1 is SGDLS and CDR2 YYNGEE. The CDR3 spans 17 residues. The receptor was isolated from a young man in good health. This chain links TRBV9 with TRBJ2-1, with 10 nucleotides matching TRBD2. Sequenced: central memory CD4+ T cells from blood. CDR3 loop: CASSVAFSAGGHNEQFF. CDR3 bases: TGTGCCAGCAGCGTAGCCTTCTCAGCGGGAGGGCACAATGAGCAGTTCTTC.